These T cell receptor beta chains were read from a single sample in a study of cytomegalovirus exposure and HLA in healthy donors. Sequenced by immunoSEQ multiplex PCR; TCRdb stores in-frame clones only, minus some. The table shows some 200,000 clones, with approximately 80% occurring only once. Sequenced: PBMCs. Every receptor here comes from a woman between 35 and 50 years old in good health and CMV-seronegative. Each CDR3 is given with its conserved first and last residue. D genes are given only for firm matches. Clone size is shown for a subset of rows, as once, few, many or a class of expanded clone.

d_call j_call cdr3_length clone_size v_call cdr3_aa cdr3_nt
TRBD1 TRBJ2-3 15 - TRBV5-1 CASSLSQGGTDTQYF TGCGCCAGCAGCTTGAGTCAGGGGGGCACAGATACGCAGTATTTT
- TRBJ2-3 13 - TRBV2 CAGGAYPTDTQYF TGTGCCGGCGGGGCCTACCCCACAGATACGCAGTATTTT
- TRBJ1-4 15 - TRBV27 CASSLWAGAKEKLFF TGTGCCAGCAGTTTATGGGCAGGGGCGAAAGAAAAACTGTTTTTT
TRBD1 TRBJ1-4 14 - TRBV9 CASSVGQSNEKLFF TGTGCCAGCAGCGTGGGACAGAGTAATGAAAAACTGTTTTTT
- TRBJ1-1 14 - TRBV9 CASSVAPGRTEAFF TGTGCCAGCAGCGTAGCTCCGGGAAGGACTGAAGCTTTCTTT
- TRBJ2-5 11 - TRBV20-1 CSARLIETQYF TGCAGTGCTAGACTTATCGAGACCCAGTACTTC
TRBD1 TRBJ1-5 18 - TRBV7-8 CASSLGRGDRVMNQPQHF TGTGCCAGCAGCTTAGGTCGCGGGGACAGGGTGATGAATCAGCCCCAGCATTTT
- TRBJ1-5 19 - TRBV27 CASSLLPAGGGASNQPQHF TGTGCCAGCAGTTTACTACCCGCCGGAGGCGGCGCCTCGAATCAGCCCCAGCATTTT
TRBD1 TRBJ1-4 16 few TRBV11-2 CASTHRAQGLSEKLFF TGTGCCAGCACGCACCGGGCACAGGGGTTGAGTGAAAAACTGTTTTTT
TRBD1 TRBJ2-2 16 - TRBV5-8 CASSLTGQGNTGELFF TGTGCCAGCAGCCTGACGGGACAGGGTAACACCGGGGAGCTGTTTTTT
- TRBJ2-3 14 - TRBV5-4 CASSLWGGTDTQYF TGTGCCAGCAGCTTATGGGGGGGCACAGATACGCAGTATTTT
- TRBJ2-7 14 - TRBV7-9 CASSFPDKHYEQYF TGTGCCAGCAGCTTTCCGGACAAACACTACGAGCAGTACTTC
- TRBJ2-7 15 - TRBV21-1 CASIGKGISGHEQYF TGTGCCAGCATTGGGAAGGGGATCTCCGGGCACGAGCAGTACTTC
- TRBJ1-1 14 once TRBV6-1 CASSEGGAVTEAFF TGTGCCAGCAGTGAAGGCGGGGCCGTGACTGAAGCTTTCTTT
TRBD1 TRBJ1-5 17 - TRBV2 CASSERGQGIINQPQHF TGTGCCAGCAGTGAAAGGGGACAGGGGATAATTAATCAGCCCCAGCATTTT
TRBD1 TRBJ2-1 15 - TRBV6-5 CASSYGQVSYNEQFF TGTGCCAGCAGTTACGGACAGGTTTCCTACAATGAGCAGTTCTTC
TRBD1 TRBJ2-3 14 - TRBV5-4 CASSSGTGGSTQYF TGTGCCAGCAGCTCCGGGACAGGTGGGAGTACGCAGTATTTT
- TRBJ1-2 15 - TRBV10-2 CASSEFRANLGGYTF TGCGCCAGCAGTGAGTTCCGCGCCAACCTCGGGGGCTACACCTTC
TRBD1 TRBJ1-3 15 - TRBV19 CASSTGTGSGNTIYF TGTGCCAGTAGTACCGGGACAGGCTCTGGAAACACCATATATTTT
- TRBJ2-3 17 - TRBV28 CASSHILRGGPTDTQYF TGTGCCAGCAGTCACATCCTTAGGGGGGGGCCGACAGATACGCAGTATTTT
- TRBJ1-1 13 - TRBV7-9 CASSPAIRSEAFF TGTGCCAGCAGCCCAGCGATTCGATCTGAAGCTTTCTTT
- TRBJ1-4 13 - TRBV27 CATRGSVYEKLFF TGTGCCACCCGGGGGTCCGTTTATGAAAAACTGTTTTTT
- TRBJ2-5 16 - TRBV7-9 CASSSLLEIASETQYF TGTGCCAGCAGCTCGTTGCTAGAAATAGCGTCGGAGACCCAGTACTTC
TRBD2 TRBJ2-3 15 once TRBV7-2 CASSSSGGATDTQYF TGTGCCAGCAGCTCTAGCGGGGGGGCCACAGATACGCAGTATTTT
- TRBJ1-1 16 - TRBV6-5 CASSYSSFTRGSEAFF TGTGCCAGCAGTTACTCGAGCTTTACGCGGGGCTCTGAAGCTTTCTTT
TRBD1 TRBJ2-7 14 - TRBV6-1 CASSEAGQDYEQYF TGTGCCAGCAGTGAAGCCGGACAGGACTACGAGCAGTACTTC
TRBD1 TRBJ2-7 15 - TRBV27 CASSPDRGRSYEQYF TGTGCCAGCAGTCCGGACAGGGGGCGCTCCTACGAGCAGTACTTC
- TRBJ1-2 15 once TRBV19 CASSPQRRAVYGYTF TGTGCCAGTAGTCCCCAGCGCAGGGCGGTCTATGGCTACACCTTC
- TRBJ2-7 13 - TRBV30 CAWSWAGAYEQYF TGTGCCTGGAGTTGGGCAGGGGCCTACGAGCAGTACTTC
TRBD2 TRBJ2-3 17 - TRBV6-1 CASSEYGRRGYLNTQYF TGTGCCAGCAGTGAATATGGGCGGCGGGGGTATTTAAATACGCAGTATTTT
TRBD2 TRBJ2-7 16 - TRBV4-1 CASSQGGLAGAYEQYF TGCGCCAGCAGCCAAGGAGGACTAGCGGGGGCCTACGAGCAGTACTTC
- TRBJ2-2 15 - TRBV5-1 CASRRDTTNTGELFF TGCGCCAGCAGACGGGACACCACGAACACCGGGGAGCTGTTTTTT
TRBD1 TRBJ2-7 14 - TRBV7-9 CASSSPGQGYEQYF TGTGCCAGCAGTTCACCGGGACAGGGCTACGAGCAGTACTTC
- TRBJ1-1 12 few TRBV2 CASSLDRTEAFF TGTGCCAGCAGCCTAGACAGGACTGAAGCTTTCTTT
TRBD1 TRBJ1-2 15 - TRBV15 CATSGYAGTGRGYTF TGTGCCACCTCCGGGTATGCCGGGACAGGGCGCGGCTACACCTTC
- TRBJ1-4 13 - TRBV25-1 CASRDIANEKLFF TGTGCCAGCAGGGACATAGCTAATGAAAAACTGTTTTTT
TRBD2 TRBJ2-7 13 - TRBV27 CASSPRGSYEQYF TGTGCCAGCAGTCCCCGCGGGAGCTACGAGCAGTACTTC
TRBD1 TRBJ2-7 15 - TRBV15 CATSTDTGTGYEQYF TGTGCCACCAGCACAGACACCGGGACAGGCTACGAGCAGTACTTC
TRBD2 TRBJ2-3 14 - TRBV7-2 CASFIGGAMDTQYF TGTGCCAGCTTTATCGGGGGGGCCATGGATACGCAGTATTTT
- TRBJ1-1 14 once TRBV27 CASIPTRRNTEAFF TGTGCCAGCATCCCTACAAGGAGGAACACTGAAGCTTTCTTT
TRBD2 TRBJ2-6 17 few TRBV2 CASSDLAGGPGANVLTF TGTGCCAGCAGCGATTTGGCGGGGGGGCCTGGGGCCAACGTCCTGACTTTC
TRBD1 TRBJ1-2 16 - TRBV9 CASSVGGTGGNYGYTF TGTGCCAGCAGCGTAGGGGGGACAGGGGGTAACTATGGCTACACCTTC
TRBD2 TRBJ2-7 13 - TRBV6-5 CASGGLAGYEQYF TGTGCCAGCGGGGGACTAGCGGGGTACGAGCAGTACTTC
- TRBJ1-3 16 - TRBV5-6 CASSPRSVSSGNTIYF TGTGCCAGCAGCCCCAGGTCGGTGTCCTCTGGAAACACCATATATTTT
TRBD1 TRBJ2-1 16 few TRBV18 CASSPPGTANYNEQFF TGTGCCAGCTCACCACCGGGGACAGCGAACTACAATGAGCAGTTCTTC